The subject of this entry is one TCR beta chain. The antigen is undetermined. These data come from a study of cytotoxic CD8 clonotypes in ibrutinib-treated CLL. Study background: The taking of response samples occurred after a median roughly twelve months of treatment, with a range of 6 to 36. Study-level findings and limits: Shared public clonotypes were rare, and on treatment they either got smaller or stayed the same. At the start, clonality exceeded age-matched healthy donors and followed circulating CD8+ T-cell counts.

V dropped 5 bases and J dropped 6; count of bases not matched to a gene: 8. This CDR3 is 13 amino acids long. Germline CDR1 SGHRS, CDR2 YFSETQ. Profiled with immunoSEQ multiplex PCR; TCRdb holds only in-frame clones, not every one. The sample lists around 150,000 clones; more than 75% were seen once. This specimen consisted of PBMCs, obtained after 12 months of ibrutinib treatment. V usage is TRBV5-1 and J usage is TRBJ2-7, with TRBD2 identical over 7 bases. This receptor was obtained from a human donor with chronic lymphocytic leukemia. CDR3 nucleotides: TGCGCCAGCAGGAGGCGGGAGCAATCCGAGCAGTACTTC. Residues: CASRRREQSEQYF.